The present T cell receptor beta chain was sequenced within a study of blood T cells in healthy people across ages. About the research overall: Roughly one uniquely barcoded beta molecule per two T cells was captured.

With a J-beta primer mix and a sample-barcoded 5' primer, a second PCR ran roughly 7 to 11 cycles. Each cDNA molecule carried a tag from a template-switch adaptor that contained 12 random nucleotides. TCRdb processed the 5' RACE reads anew with MiXCR; each CDR3 protein has one entry. This repertoire shows about 1,600,000 distinct CDR3 sequences, about 43% found once; its top ten account for 7.9%. Study outcomes and limitations: It was the long-lived donors that had more naive CD4+ cells and higher diversity than aged donors.

The V and J ends lost 2 bases and 5 bases respectively, with 15 bases between them. This CDR3 has 14 residues. Per the germline V gene, CDR1 is SQVTM and CDR2 is ANQGSEA. This clonotype has just a few counts. The antigen remains undetermined. Per sample, at least 5 micrograms of total RNA were extracted. This rearrangement joins TRBV29-1 to TRBJ1-1, with no clear D. The sequenced sample consisted of blood. The clonotype was recovered from a woman between 18 and 29 years old in good health. CDR3 coding DNA: TGCAGCGTTGAACCCCGGTTGGTTCAGACTGAAGCTTTCTTT. Its protein product is CSVEPRLVQTEAFF.